These T cell receptor beta chains were read from a single sample in a study of blood T cell repertoires in COVID-19. Clones were sequenced by immunoSEQ multiplex PCR, and TCRdb holds only the in-frame ones, with some missing. The table includes about 110,000 clones, over 80% detected once. Source material: peripheral blood. These receptors all stem from a woman in her 70s with acute or convalescent COVID-19. Both conserved end residues are trimmed from each CDR3.

j_gene: TRBJ1-2
v_gene: TRBV7-2
CDR3aa: ASSSDSGTGGVGYT

j_gene: TRBJ1-2
v_gene: TRBV6-6
CDR3aa: ASSAGVGYT

j_gene: TRBJ2-5
v_gene: TRBV27
CDR3aa: ASSPKGIAGGPGTQY

j_gene: TRBJ2-5
v_gene: TRBV28
CDR3aa: ASSYRDRGFEGETQY

j_gene: TRBJ2-7
v_gene: TRBV10-1
CDR3aa: ASSESPGRDEQY

j_gene: TRBJ1-1
v_gene: TRBV5-1
CDR3aa: ASSSGWTEAF

j_gene: TRBJ1-4
v_gene: TRBV2
CDR3aa: ASVPTASTNEKLF

j_gene: TRBJ1-1
v_gene: TRBV6-5
CDR3aa: ASSQGADRRTEAF

j_gene: TRBJ2-7
v_gene: TRBV28
CDR3aa: ASSLPSGRFLEQY

j_gene: TRBJ1-2
v_gene: TRBV24-1
CDR3aa: ATSDGFTGGPKGYT

j_gene: TRBJ1-5
v_gene: TRBV6-2/TRBV6-3
CDR3aa: ASSYLLTGPSNQPQH

j_gene: TRBJ2-2
v_gene: TRBV5-1
CDR3aa: ASSLEGGGVGELF

j_gene: TRBJ1-1
v_gene: TRBV4-1
CDR3aa: ASSHALTGGDTEAF

j_gene: TRBJ2-1
v_gene: TRBV7-3
CDR3aa: ASATSGREQF

j_gene: TRBJ1-2
v_gene: TRBV3-1/TRBV3-2
CDR3aa: ASSLPGQRT

j_gene: TRBJ2-3
v_gene: TRBV11-2
CDR3aa: ASSSSGYTDTQY

j_gene: TRBJ1-4
v_gene: TRBV28
CDR3aa: ASRLNEKLF

j_gene: TRBJ1-6
v_gene: TRBV24-1
CDR3aa: ATSEKDRASSYNSPLH

j_gene: TRBJ2-5
v_gene: TRBV2
CDR3aa: ASDSGLAQTQY

j_gene: TRBJ1-1
v_gene: TRBV10-3
CDR3aa: AISYQGNTEAF

j_gene: TRBJ2-3
v_gene: TRBV19
CDR3aa: ASSIPGGTDTQY

j_gene: TRBJ2-1
v_gene: TRBV7-3
CDR3aa: ASSPGSGRGANEQF

j_gene: TRBJ2-7
v_gene: TRBV11-2
CDR3aa: ASSPVVQGIYEQY

j_gene: TRBJ2-3
v_gene: TRBV5-1
CDR3aa: ASHLRGAGTDTQY

j_gene: TRBJ1-5
v_gene: TRBV2
CDR3aa: ASSSSGTGYQPQH

j_gene: TRBJ2-7
v_gene: TRBV20-1
CDR3aa: SAPDSYEQY

j_gene: TRBJ2-5
v_gene: TRBV5-1
CDR3aa: ASSGGSQETQY

j_gene: TRBJ2-7
v_gene: TRBV7-6
CDR3aa: ASSFSLTSGSDEQY

j_gene: TRBJ1-2
v_gene: TRBV5-6
CDR3aa: ASSWDTSNYGYT

j_gene: TRBJ2-7
v_gene: TRBV2
CDR3aa: ASSGDRGREQY

j_gene: TRBJ1-2
v_gene: TRBV14
CDR3aa: ASSHRRPREVDGYT

j_gene: TRBJ2-3
v_gene: TRBV6-5
CDR3aa: ASSIRDRGPDTQY

j_gene: TRBJ1-2
v_gene: TRBV28
CDR3aa: ASSSNHRLANYGYT

j_gene: TRBJ1-5
v_gene: TRBV3-1/TRBV3-2
CDR3aa: ASSQEVGDRENQPQH

j_gene: TRBJ1-3
v_gene: TRBV19
CDR3aa: ASFTGASGNTIY

j_gene: TRBJ1-2
v_gene: TRBV13
CDR3aa: ASSTAASIYGYT

j_gene: TRBJ2-1
v_gene: TRBV3-1/TRBV3-2
CDR3aa: ASARSETAYNEQF

j_gene: TRBJ2-3
v_gene: TRBV7-3
CDR3aa: ASSSRGGAGDTQY

j_gene: TRBJ2-2
v_gene: TRBV5-4
CDR3aa: ASSLGSANTGELF

j_gene: TRBJ1-1
v_gene: TRBV4-1
CDR3aa: ASSTHKAVNTEAF

j_gene: TRBJ1-6
v_gene: TRBV9
CDR3aa: ASSASPGTNNSPLH

j_gene: TRBJ1-2
v_gene: TRBV19
CDR3aa: ASSPPRAYGYT

j_gene: TRBJ2-3
v_gene: TRBV5-6
CDR3aa: ASSSGSTDTQY

j_gene: TRBJ1-6
v_gene: TRBV19
CDR3aa: ASNSRADSPLH

j_gene: TRBJ2-7
v_gene: TRBV5-5
CDR3aa: ASSLGGKYEQY

j_gene: TRBJ1-5
v_gene: TRBV7-2
CDR3aa: ASSLALHQPQH

j_gene: TRBJ2-1
v_gene: TRBV7-8
CDR3aa: ASSLGAGTGADDEQF